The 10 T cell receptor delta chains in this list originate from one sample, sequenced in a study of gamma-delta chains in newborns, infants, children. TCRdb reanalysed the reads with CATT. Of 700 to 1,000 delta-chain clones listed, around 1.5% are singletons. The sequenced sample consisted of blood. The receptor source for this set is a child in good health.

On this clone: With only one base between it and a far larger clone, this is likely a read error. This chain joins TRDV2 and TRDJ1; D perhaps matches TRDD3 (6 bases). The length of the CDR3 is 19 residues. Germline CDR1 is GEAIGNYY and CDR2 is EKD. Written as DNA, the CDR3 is TGTGCCTGTGACACCTTGAATGGGGGGCCTCCCGGCTACACCGATAAACCCATCTTT. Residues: CACDTLNGGPPGYTDKPIF.

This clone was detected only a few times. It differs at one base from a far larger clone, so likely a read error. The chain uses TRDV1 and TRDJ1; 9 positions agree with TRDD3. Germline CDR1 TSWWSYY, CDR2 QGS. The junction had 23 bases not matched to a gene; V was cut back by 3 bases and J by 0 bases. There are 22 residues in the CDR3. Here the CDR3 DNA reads TGTGCTCTTGGGGACCTCGCCTCCTCGTACTGGGGGACACTTGCTTACACCGATAAACTCATCTTT. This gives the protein CALGDLASSYWGTLAYTDKLIF.

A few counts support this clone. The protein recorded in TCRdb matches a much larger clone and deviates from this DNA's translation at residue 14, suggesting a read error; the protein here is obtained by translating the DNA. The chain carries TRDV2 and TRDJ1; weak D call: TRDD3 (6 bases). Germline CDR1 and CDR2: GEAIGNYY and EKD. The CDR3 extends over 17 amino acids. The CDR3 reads CACDTVGGGPYTDELIF. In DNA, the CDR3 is TGTGCCTGTGACACGGTTGGTGGGGGCCCGTACACCGATGAACTCATCTTT.

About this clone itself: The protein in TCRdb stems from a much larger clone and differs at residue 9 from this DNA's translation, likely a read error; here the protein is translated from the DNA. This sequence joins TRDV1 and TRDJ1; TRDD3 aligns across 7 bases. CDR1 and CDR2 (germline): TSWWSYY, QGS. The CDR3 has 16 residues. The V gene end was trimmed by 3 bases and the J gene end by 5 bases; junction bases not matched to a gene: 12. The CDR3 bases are TGTGCTCTTGGGGACTCCCGAGGGGAGGATACGGATAAACTCATCTTT. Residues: CALGDSRGEDTDKLIF.

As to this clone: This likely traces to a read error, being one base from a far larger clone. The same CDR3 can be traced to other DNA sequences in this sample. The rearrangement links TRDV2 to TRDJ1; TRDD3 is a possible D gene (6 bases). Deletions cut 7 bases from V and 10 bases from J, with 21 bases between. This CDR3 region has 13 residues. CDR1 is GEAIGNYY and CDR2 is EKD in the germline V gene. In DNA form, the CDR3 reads TGTGCCTGCGACGCGTTGGGGGCCTCCGGACTCATCTTT. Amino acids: CACDALGASGLIF.

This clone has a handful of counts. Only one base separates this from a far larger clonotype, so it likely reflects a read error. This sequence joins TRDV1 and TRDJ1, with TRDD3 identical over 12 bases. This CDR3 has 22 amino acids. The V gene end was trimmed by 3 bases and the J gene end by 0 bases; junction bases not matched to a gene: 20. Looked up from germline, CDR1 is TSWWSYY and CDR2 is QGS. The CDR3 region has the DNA TGTGCTCTTGGGGACCTCGCCACCTCGTACTGGGGGATACTTGCTTACACCGATAAACTCATCTTT. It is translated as CALGDLATSYWGILAYTDKLIF.

CDR3 in amino acids: CACDLLGVTVTDKLIF. For the CDR3, the DNA is TGTGCCTGTGACTTACTGGGCGTGACGGTCACCGATAAACTCATCTTT. The genes are TRDV2 and TRDJ1; a possible D gene is TRDD3 (6 bases). The length of the CDR3 is 16 residues. From germline, CDR1 is GEAIGNYY and CDR2 EKD. V shed 3 bases and J shed 1 base, with 17 bases lying between them.

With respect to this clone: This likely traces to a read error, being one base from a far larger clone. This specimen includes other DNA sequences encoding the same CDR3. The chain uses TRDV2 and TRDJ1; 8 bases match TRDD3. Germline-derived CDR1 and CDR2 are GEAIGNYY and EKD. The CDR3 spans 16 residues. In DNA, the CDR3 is TGTGCCTGCGACACCCTGGGGGAGAGGTACACCGATAAACTCATCTTT. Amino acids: CACDTLGERYTDKLIF.

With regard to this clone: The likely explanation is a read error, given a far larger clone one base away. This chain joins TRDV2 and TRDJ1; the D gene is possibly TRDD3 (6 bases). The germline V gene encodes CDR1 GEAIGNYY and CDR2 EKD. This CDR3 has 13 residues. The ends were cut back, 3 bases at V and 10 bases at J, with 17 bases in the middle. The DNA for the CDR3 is TGTGCCTGTGACGCGTTGGGGGCCCCCGGACTCATCTTT. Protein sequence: CACDALGAPGLIF.

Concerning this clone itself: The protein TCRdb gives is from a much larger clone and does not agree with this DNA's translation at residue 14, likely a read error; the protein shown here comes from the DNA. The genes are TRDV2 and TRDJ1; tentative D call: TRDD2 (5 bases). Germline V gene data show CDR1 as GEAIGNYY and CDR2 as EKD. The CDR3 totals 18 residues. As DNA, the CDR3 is TGTGCCTGTGACACGGCCACCTACCTGATTAAGTACACCGGTAAACTCATCTTT. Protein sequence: CACDTATYLIKYTGKLIF.